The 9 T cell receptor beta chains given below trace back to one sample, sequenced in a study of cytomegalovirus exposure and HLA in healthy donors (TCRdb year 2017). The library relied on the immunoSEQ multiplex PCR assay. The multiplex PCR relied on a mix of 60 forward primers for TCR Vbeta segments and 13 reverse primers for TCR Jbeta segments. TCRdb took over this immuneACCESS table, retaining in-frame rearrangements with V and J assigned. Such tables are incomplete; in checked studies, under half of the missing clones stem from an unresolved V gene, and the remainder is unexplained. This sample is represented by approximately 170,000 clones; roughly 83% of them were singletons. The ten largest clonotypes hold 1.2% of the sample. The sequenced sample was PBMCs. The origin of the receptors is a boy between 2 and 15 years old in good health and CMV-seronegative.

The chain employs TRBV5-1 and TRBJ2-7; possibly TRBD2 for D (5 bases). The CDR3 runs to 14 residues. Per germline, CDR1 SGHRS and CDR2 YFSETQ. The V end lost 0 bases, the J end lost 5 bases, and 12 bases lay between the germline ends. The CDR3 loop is CASSLAGIGHEQYF. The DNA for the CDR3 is TGCGCCAGCAGCTTGGCGGGGATCGGCCACGAGCAGTACTTC.

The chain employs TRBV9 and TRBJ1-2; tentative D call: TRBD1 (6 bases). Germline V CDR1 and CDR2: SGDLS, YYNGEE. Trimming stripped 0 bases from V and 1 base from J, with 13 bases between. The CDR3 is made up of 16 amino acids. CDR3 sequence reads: CASSVEGGRNNYGYTF. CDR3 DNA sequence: TGTGCCAGCAGCGTAGAGGGGGGGCGAAATAACTATGGCTACACCTTC.

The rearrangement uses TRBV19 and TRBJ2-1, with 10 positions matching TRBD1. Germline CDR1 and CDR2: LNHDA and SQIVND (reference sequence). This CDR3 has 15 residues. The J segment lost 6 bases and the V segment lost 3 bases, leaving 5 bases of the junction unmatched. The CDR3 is CASSIPGTGVNEQFF. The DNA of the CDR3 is TGTGCCAGTAGTATTCCGGGGACAGGGGTCAATGAGCAGTTCTTC. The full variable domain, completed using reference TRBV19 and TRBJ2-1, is DGGITQSPKYLFRKEGQNVTLSCEQNLNHDAMYWYRQDPGQGLRLIYYSQIVNDFQKGDIAEGYSVSREKKESFPLTVTSAQKNPTAFYLCASSIPGTGVNEQFFGPGTRLTVL.

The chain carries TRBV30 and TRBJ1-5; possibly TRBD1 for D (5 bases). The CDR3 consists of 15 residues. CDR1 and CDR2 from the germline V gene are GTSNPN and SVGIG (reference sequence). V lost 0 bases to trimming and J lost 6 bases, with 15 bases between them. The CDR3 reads CAWSVLSGGSQPQHF. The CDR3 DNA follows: TGTGCCTGGAGTGTATTATCGGGGGGGAGTCAGCCCCAGCATTTT.

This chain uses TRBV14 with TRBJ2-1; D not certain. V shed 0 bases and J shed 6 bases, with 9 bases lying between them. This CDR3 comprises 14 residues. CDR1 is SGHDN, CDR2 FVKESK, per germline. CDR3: CASSQEEQPNEQFF. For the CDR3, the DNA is TGTGCCAGCAGCCAAGAGGAACAGCCCAATGAGCAGTTCTTC.

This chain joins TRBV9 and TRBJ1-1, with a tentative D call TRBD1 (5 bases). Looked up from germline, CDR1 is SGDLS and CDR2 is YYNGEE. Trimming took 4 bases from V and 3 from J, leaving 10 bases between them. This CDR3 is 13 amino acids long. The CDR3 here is CASSTTGDTEAFF. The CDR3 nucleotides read TGTGCCAGCAGCACGACGGGGGACACTGAAGCTTTCTTT. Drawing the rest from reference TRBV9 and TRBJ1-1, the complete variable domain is DSGVTQTPKHLITATGQRVTLRCSPRSGDLSVYWYQQSLDQGLQFLIQYYNGEERAKGNILERFSAQQFPDLHSELNLSSLELGDSALYFCASSTTGDTEAFFGQGTRLTVV.

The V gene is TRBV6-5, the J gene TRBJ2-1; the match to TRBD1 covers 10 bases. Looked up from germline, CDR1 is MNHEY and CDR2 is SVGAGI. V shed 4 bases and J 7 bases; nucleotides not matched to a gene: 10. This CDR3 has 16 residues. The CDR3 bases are TGTGCCAGCAGTTCCCCTCGACAGGGGGCTGGGAATGAGCAGTTCTTC. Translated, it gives CASSSPRQGAGNEQFF.

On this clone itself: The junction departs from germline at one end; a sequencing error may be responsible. Here the CDR3 DNA reads TGTGCCAGCAGCGTAGATCCTAGCGGAAGCTACGAGCAGCACTTC. Residues: CASSVDPSGSYEQHF. The chain uses TRBV9 and TRBJ2-7; 7 bases are shared with TRBD2. The CDR3 has 15 amino acids. Per germline, CDR1 SGDLS and CDR2 YYNGEE.

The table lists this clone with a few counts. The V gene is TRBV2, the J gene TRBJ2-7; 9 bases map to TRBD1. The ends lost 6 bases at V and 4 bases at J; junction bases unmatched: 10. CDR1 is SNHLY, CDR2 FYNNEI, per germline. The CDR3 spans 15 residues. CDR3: CASSPSADRGYEQYV. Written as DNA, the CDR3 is TGTGCCAGCAGCCCCTCAGCGGACAGGGGTTACGAGCAGTACGTC.